This T cell receptor beta chain is drawn from a study of blood T cell repertoires in COVID-19. Study information: The United States, Italy and Spain supplied acute and convalescent COVID-19 samples.

With 6 bases removed from V and 0 bases from J, the gap between germline ends came to 9 bases. The CDR3 is 14 residues long. Germline CDR1 reads LNHDA; CDR2 reads SQIVND (reference sequence). Generated by immunoSEQ multiplex PCR, the TCRdb table keeps only in-frame clones and is missing some. The data show 200,000 to 250,000 clones, 83% seen once. The TCR comes from a woman in her thirties with COVID-19, enrolled during active disease. What was sequenced was peripheral blood. The chain uses TRBV19 and TRBJ1-5, with TRBD1 as a possible D gene (6 bases). The CDR3 reads CASRGTRSNQPQHF. For the CDR3, the DNA is TGTGCCAGTAGAGGGACACGTAGCAATCAGCCCCAGCATTTT.